The 15 T cell receptor beta chains in this list originate from one sample, sequenced in a study of CD8+ T cells in alopecia areata. Treatment described: oral pan-JAK inhibitor, 5-10 mg twice daily. RNA extraction was followed by reverse transcription into cDNA, which acted as the sequencing template. TCRdb keeps only in-frame clones here, not all; method: immunoSEQ multiplex PCR. The table includes about 76,000 clones, 25% to 35% detected once. The material sequenced was CD8+ T cells sorted from blood, taken at week 4, from a patient treated with tofacitinib. These receptors originate from a human donor with alopecia areata.

This clone was picked up a small number of times. This sequence joins TRBV7-2 and TRBJ2-1, with D possibly TRBD2 on 5 matching bases. CDR3 size: 11 residues. Germline CDR1 reads SGHTA; CDR2 reads FQGNSA. The V end was cut by 4 bases, the J end by 14 bases, with 12 bases between. DNA for the CDR3: TGTGCCAGCAGCTCCCCTCCCGGGAAGTTCTTC. Translating it yields CASSSPPGKFF. The whole variable domain, filled in from reference TRBV7-2 and TRBJ2-1, reads GAGVSQSPSNKVTEKGKDVELRCDPISGHTALYWYRQSLGQGLEFLIYFQGNSAPDKSGLPSDRFSAERTGGSVSTLTIQRTQQEDSAVYLCASSSPPGKFFGPGTRLTVL.

The rearrangement links TRBV29-1 to TRBJ1-5, with unresolved D. Germline V gives CDR1 SQVTM, CDR2 ANQGSEA. The CDR3 has 13 residues. V lost 6 bases to trimming and J lost 2 bases, with 11 bases between them. The CDR3 reads CSVANYGNQPQHF. The DNA for the CDR3 is TGCAGCGTCGCCAATTATGGCAATCAGCCCCAGCATTTT.

CDR3 DNA sequence: TGCAGCGTTCTACAGGGAATTGAAAAACTGTTTTTT. Protein sequence: CSVLQGIEKLFF. The chain uses TRBV29-1 and TRBJ1-4, with D perhaps TRBD1 (6 bases). V lost 5 bases and J lost 7, with 11 bases in between. The CDR3 sequence is 12 residues long. The germline gives CDR1 SQVTM, CDR2 ANQGSEA. Looking up the rest from reference TRBV29-1 and TRBJ1-4 gives the full variable domain: SAVISQKPSRDICQRGTSLTIQCQVDSQVTMMFWYRQQPGQSLTLIATANQGSEATYESGFVIDKFPISRPNLTFSTLTVSNMSPEDSSIYLCSVLQGIEKLFFGSGTQLSVL.

This clone showed up many times. This chain uses TRBV6-1 with TRBJ2-1, with D perhaps matching TRBD2 (6 bases). V lost 1 base and J 8 bases, leaving 15 bases between the germline ends. Germline V lookup: CDR1 MNHNS, CDR2 SASEGT. CDR3 length equals 15 residues. The CDR3 loop reads CASSEGVRDFDEQFF. The CDR3 bases are TGTGCCAGCAGTGAAGGGGTGCGGGATTTCGATGAGCAGTTCTTC.

On this clone itself: Other DNA variants within this sample encode the same CDR3. This sequence joins TRBV29-1 and TRBJ2-7; no reliable D call. The CDR3 sequence is 10 residues long. The V end was cut by 4 bases, the J end by 3 bases, with 4 bases between. From germline, CDR1 is SQVTM and CDR2 ANQGSEA. CDR3: CSVGGYEQYF. CDR3 DNA: TGCAGCGTTGGCGGCTACGAGCAGTACTTC.

The rearrangement joins TRBV2 to TRBJ2-7; TRBD2 agrees at 16 bases. The CDR3 spans 20 residues. Per germline, CDR1 SNHLY and CDR2 FYNNEI. The V and J ends lost 3 bases and 2 bases, in that order; junction bases with no gene match: 13. DNA of the CDR3: TGTGCCAGCAGTGAGTCAGGGACTAGCGGGAGGGCCGTAAACCCCTACGAGCAGTACTTC. Translated: CASSESGTSGRAVNPYEQYF.

The rearrangement joins TRBV27 to TRBJ2-3; 7 nucleotides agree with TRBD2. This CDR3 region has 14 residues. J lost 4 bases, V lost 3 bases, and 4 bases had no gene match. The V gene's germline CDR1 is MNHEY and CDR2 SMNVEV (reference sequence). CDR3 bases: TGTGCCAGCAGTTTGGCGGGAGCCGCAGATACGCAGTATTTT. Translated: CASSLAGAADTQYF.

The genes are TRBV29-1 and TRBJ2-1; TRBD2 aligns across 9 bases. The CDR3 contains 14 residues. Germline CDR1 and CDR2: SQVTM and ANQGSEA. With V trimmed by 4 bases and J by 5 bases, 6 bases remained unmatched. The CDR3 region has the DNA TGCAGCGTTGGAGGGCTAGCGGGGAACAATGAGCAGTTCTTC. It specifies CSVGGLAGNNEQFF.

V and J are TRBV27 and TRBJ2-2; no clear D. V gave up 6 bases and J gave up 8 bases, with 16 bases separating them. Germline CDR1 is MNHEY and CDR2 is SMNVEV (reference sequence). This CDR3 is built from 14 residues. This CDR3 is CASSHAGPEGELFF. CDR3 DNA sequence: TGTGCCAGCAGCCACGCAGGACCAGAAGGGGAGCTGTTTTTT.

A few counts support this clone. V usage is TRBV29-1 and J usage is TRBJ1-1; D might be TRBD1 (5 bases). The germline V and J ends were trimmed by 4 bases and 8 bases, with 11 bases remaining between them. The CDR3 extends over 11 amino acids. The germline gives CDR1 SQVTM, CDR2 ANQGSEA. Here the CDR3 reads CSVVEGTEAFF. CDR3 DNA: TGCAGCGTTGTAGAGGGGACGGAAGCTTTCTTT.

The rearrangement joins TRBV29-1 to TRBJ2-3; 9 nucleotides agree with TRBD1. Germline CDR1 and CDR2: SQVTM and ANQGSEA. The CDR3 runs 13 residues. After removal of 8 bases from V and 4 bases from J, the junction contained 7 bases not matched to a gene. DNA for the CDR3: TGCAGCATAACAGGGGGCGCGGCAGATACGCAGTATTTT. Its protein product is CSITGGAADTQYF.

This sequence joins TRBV30 and TRBJ2-3, with D uncertain. The CDR3 has 9 residues. Trimming cost V 5 bases and J 10 bases, with 7 bases left between them. Germline CDR1 GTSNPN, CDR2 SVGIG (reference sequence). The CDR3 loop reads CAWDKPQYF. CDR3 nucleotides: TGTGCCTGGGATAAACCGCAGTATTTT.

V gene TRBV29-1 combines with J gene TRBJ2-4; weak D call: TRBD1 (5 bases). CDR1 and CDR2 from the germline V gene are SQVTM and ANQGSEA. Trimming took off 6 bases at V and 1 base at J, with 10 bases between the two ends. The CDR3 covers 13 residues. Here the CDR3 reads CSVADSAKNIQYF. For the CDR3, the DNA is TGCAGCGTCGCTGACAGTGCCAAAAACATTCAGTACTTC.

The chain couples TRBV19 to TRBJ2-1; D gene ambiguous. CDR3 size: 14 residues. Per the germline V gene, CDR1 is LNHDA and CDR2 is SQIVND (reference sequence). Trimming shortened V by 1 base and J by 7 bases, and 11 bases separated the two germline ends. CDR3 sequence: CASSIVAGFNEQFF. For the CDR3, the DNA is TGTGCCAGTAGTATAGTAGCAGGCTTTAATGAGCAGTTCTTC.

This clone was recorded at least ten times. The chain combines TRBV5-5 with TRBJ1-2, with a possible D match to TRBD1 (6 bases). Germline V gives CDR1 SGHKS, CDR2 YYEKEE (reference sequence). V was clipped by 2 bases and J by 7 bases, with 18 bases between them. The CDR3 totals 15 residues. The CDR3 loop is CASSFLGQRAGGYTF. The CDR3 coding sequence is TGTGCCAGCAGCTTCTTAGGACAGCGAGCGGGTGGCTACACCTTC.